This T cell receptor beta chain was found in a study of blood T cell repertoires in COVID-19. Study summary: Acute and convalescent COVID-19 samples came from the United States, Italy and Spain. Sample material is recorded as cDNA or gDNA derived from T cells, B-cell-depleted T cells, or PBMCs.

J was trimmed by 3 bases and V by 0 bases; bases with no gene match: 4. Germline V gene sequence: CDR1 SGHRS, CDR2 YFSETQ. This CDR3 has 16 residues. As handled by the study authors: Estimation of nucleated cell counts relied on the amplification of reference gene primers. Profiled with immunoSEQ multiplex PCR; TCRdb holds only in-frame clones, not every one. V and J calls plus clone size are reproduced from that table; the DNA served to infer D and trimming. This table holds over 200,000 clones, about 90% found once. The source is a woman aged 45-65 years with acute or convalescent COVID-19. The rearrangement links TRBV5-1 to TRBJ1-3, with 9 bases fitting TRBD1. The sequenced sample consisted of peripheral blood. The CDR3 DNA reads as TGCGCCAGCAGCTTGGACAGGGGGCTGGTTGGAAACACCATATATTTT. Amino acids: CASSLDRGLVGNTIYF.